This is a list of T cell receptor beta chains from one sample in a study of shared clonotypes between healthy human individuals. Assay used: immunoSEQ multiplex PCR; TCRdb lists only in-frame clones, some missing. The sample gives over a million clones, about 76% of which show up once; roughly 1.4% is in the top ten. The sequenced sample was memory CD4+ T cells sorted from blood. The source is a man between 18 and 29 years old in good health. Both conserved end residues are part of each CDR3. A D gene is named only where the DNA matches it firmly. Part of the rows lack a size; the others show once, few, many or a class for expanded clones.

15,TRBV7-2,TRBJ1-5,NA,NA,TGTGCCAGCAGCTCCAGCGGACAGAGGGGTCAGCCCCAGCATTTT,CASSSSGQRGQPQHF
15,TRBV6-5,TRBJ2-6,NA,NA,TGTGCCAGCAGTTACCAGCCCTCTGGGGCCAACGTCCTGACTTTC,CASSYQPSGANVLTF
14,TRBV7-6,TRBJ1-2,NA,few,TGTGCCAGCAGCTTAGCAGATACTAACTATGGCTACACCTTC,CASSLADTNYGYTF
13,TRBV27,TRBJ1-5,NA,NA,TGTGCCAGCAGCCGGGCCGTCAATCAGCCCCAGCATTTT,CASSRAVNQPQHF
15,TRBV5-1,TRBJ2-5,TRBD2,NA,TGCGCCAGCAGCTTGGGAGCGGGGGAATGGGAGACCCAGTACTTC,CASSLGAGEWETQYF
16,TRBV25-1,TRBJ2-3,NA,NA,TGTGCCAGCAGTGAGTCGCATTTAGCTAGCACAGATACGCAGTATTTT,CASSESHLASTDTQYF
14,TRBV7-2,TRBJ2-7,TRBD1,NA,TGTGCCAGCACCACGAGGGACAGCCTGTACGAGCAGTACTTC,CASTTRDSLYEQYF
12,TRBV6-1,TRBJ1-5,NA,NA,TGTGCCTCCGGAGGAGGGCCCCAGCCCCAGCATTTT,CASGGGPQPQHF
10,TRBV27,TRBJ2-7,NA,NA,TGTGCCAGCCCTTACTCCGAGCAGTACTTC,CASPYSEQYF
13,TRBV19,TRBJ1-5,NA,NA,TGTGCCAGTAGTGGGAAAGGGAATCAGCCCCAGCATTTT,CASSGKGNQPQHF
14,TRBV6-1,TRBJ1-5,NA,few,TGTGCCAGCAGCTCCACGGCGGGCAATCAGCCCCAGCATTTT,CASSSTAGNQPQHF
16,TRBV19,TRBJ1-5,NA,NA,TGTGCCAGTAGTATCCCCAAGGGGGGAGCGGTTCAGCCCCAGCATTTT,CASSIPKGGAVQPQHF
14,TRBV28,TRBJ2-7,TRBD1,NA,TGTGCCAGCAGTTCAGGACAGGGGGCCTACGAGCAGTACTTC,CASSSGQGAYEQYF
16,TRBV9,TRBJ2-2,TRBD2,NA,TGTGCCAGCAGCGGGACTAGCGGGAGTTGGACCGGGGAGCTGTTTTTT,CASSGTSGSWTGELFF
13,TRBV7-9,TRBJ1-4,TRBD1,few,TGTGCCAGCAGCTTTGGGACAGGGGAAAAACTGTTTTTT,CASSFGTGEKLFF
14,TRBV5-6,TRBJ2-3,NA,NA,TGTGCCAGCAGCTCGATTTTGGTCACAGATACGCAGTATTTT,CASSSILVTDTQYF
15,TRBV7-9,TRBJ1-1,NA,NA,TGTGCCAGCAGCTTAGATGGGGGGTTTAGCACTGAAGCTTTCTTT,CASSLDGGFSTEAFF
13,TRBV19,TRBJ1-6,NA,NA,TGTGCCAGTAGCCAGGGTACCACTTCACCCCTCCACTTT,CASSQGTTSPLHF
15,TRBV6-6,TRBJ2-6,NA,once,TGTGCCAGCTTTTCGAGTTTTGCTGGGGCCAACGTCCTGACTTTC,CASFSSFAGANVLTF
15,TRBV6-6,TRBJ2-3,NA,NA,TGTGCCAGCAGGGAAGACGGGCCCTCCACAGATACGCAGTATTTT,CASREDGPSTDTQYF
15,TRBV6-1,TRBJ1-5,NA,NA,TGTGCCGTCAGGTCGACAGGACCTAGCAATCAGCCCCAGCATTTT,CAVRSTGPSNQPQHF
11,TRBV20-1,TRBJ2-5,NA,once,TGCAGTGCTGTCCGGCCGGGGACCCAGTACTTC,CSAVRPGTQYF
13,TRBV28,TRBJ2-5,NA,NA,TGTGCCAGCAGTTTAGCAGTCCAAGAGACCCAGTACTTC,CASSLAVQETQYF
14,TRBV30,TRBJ1-5,TRBD1,NA,TGTGCCTGGAGTACAGGGGGCCGCAATCAGCCCCAGCATTTT,CAWSTGGRNQPQHF
15,TRBV5-6,TRBJ2-7,NA,NA,TGTGCCAGCAGCTCAAAATCAGGGACTGGCTACGAGCAGTACTTC,CASSSKSGTGYEQYF
14,TRBV2,TRBJ1-2,NA,NA,TGTGCCAGCACCCCCGAGGGGTCCCCGGGTGGCTACACCTTC,CASTPEGSPGGYTF
15,TRBV7-6,TRBJ2-2,NA,NA,TGTGCCAGCAGCTTACAGCCTTCATCAATTGGGGAGCTGTTTTTT,CASSLQPSSIGELFF
14,TRBV29-1,TRBJ1-5,TRBD1,NA,TGCAGCGGACAGGGGGCGATGTTAAGTCAGCCCCAGCATTTT,CSGQGAMLSQPQHF
15,TRBV27,TRBJ2-7,TRBD2,few,TGTGCCAGCAGTTTATATGGCGGGGGAGCCTACGAGCAGTACTTC,CASSLYGGGAYEQYF
15,TRBV7-2,TRBJ1-5,NA,NA,TGTGCCAGCAGCTTAGTAACAGGGAGCAATCAGCCCCAGCATTTT,CASSLVTGSNQPQHF
18,TRBV27,TRBJ1-1,TRBD1,NA,TGTGCCAGCAGCCTGCGCCTCGGACAGGGGGACTTGAACACTGAAGCTTTCTTT,CASSLRLGQGDLNTEAFF
15,TRBV7-2,TRBJ2-7,NA,NA,TGTGCCAGCAGCTTAGGACGGGGATCCTCCTACGAGCAGTACTTC,CASSLGRGSSYEQYF
14,TRBV30,TRBJ1-5,NA,few,TGTGCCTGGAGTGTAAAAGGCCTCAATCAGCCCCAGCATTTT,CAWSVKGLNQPQHF
15,TRBV10-3,TRBJ2-7,TRBD2,NA,TGTGCCATCAGTGAGTCGAATAGCGGGGCCTACGAGCAGTACTTC,CAISESNSGAYEQYF
15,TRBV10-2,TRBJ2-1,NA,once,TGCGCCAGCAGCGATCCGGGACCTTCTCTGGCACGGCAGTTCTTC,CASSDPGPSLARQFF
14,TRBV18,TRBJ1-1,NA,NA,TGTGCCAGCTCATTTCAGGGCATGAACACTGAAGCTTTCTTT,CASSFQGMNTEAFF
17,TRBV5-1,TRBJ1-2,NA,NA,TGCGCCAGCAGCCCGAAGATGGGGGCAGTGCCTAACTATGGCTACACCTTC,CASSPKMGAVPNYGYTF
13,TRBV6-5,TRBJ2-3,NA,few,TGTGCCAGCAGTTTCTCTAGTACAGATACGCAGTATTTT,CASSFSSTDTQYF
16,TRBV5-1,TRBJ1-4,TRBD1,NA,TGCGCCAGCAGCTTGGAGTCGGGACAGGGGAATGAAAAACTGTTTTTT,CASSLESGQGNEKLFF
15,TRBV14,TRBJ1-1,NA,many,TGTGCCAGCAGCGCCATCAGGACCGGGTTGGGTGAAGCTTTCTTT,CASSAIRTGLGEAFF
16,TRBV7-2,TRBJ1-1,NA,NA,TGTGCCAGCAGCTCACCCCCAGGGCGCACGACCACTGAAGCTTTCTTT,CASSSPPGRTTTEAFF
14,TRBV5-1,TRBJ2-3,NA,NA,TGCGCCAGCAGCTTGAGGTCGGGCACAGATACGCAGTATTTT,CASSLRSGTDTQYF
13,TRBV10-3,TRBJ1-2,NA,NA,TGTGCCATTGAGGGCTACACAGGCTATGGCTACACCTTC,CAIEGYTGYGYTF
13,TRBV30,TRBJ1-1,NA,few,TGTGCCTGGAGTGTACCCGACGCGGCTGAAGCTTTCTTT,CAWSVPDAAEAFF
18,TRBV12-5,TRBJ2-2,TRBD1,NA,TGTGCTAGTGGAGATTACAGGGGGCGGAATTATCCCACCGGGGAGCTGTTTTTT,CASGDYRGRNYPTGELFF
16,TRBV7-2,TRBJ1-3,NA,NA,TGTGCCAGCAGCTTAGCGGGGTCGGGGACCGGAAACACCATATATTTT,CASSLAGSGTGNTIYF